The present TCR beta chain was sequenced within a study of blood T cell repertoires in COVID-19. Study details: Acute and convalescent COVID-19 samples came from the United States, Italy and Spain. In each case, the material was cDNA or gDNA derived from T cells, B-cell-depleted T cells, or PBMCs.

Donors in Cohort 3 counted as recovered after two negative PCRs, clearance, or symptom resolution. In the source study's methods: Estimation of nucleated cell counts was performed using reference gene primer amplification. Assay used: immunoSEQ multiplex PCR; TCRdb lists only in-frame clones, some missing. The V and J calls and clone size were taken over from that table, and D and trimming were inferred from the DNA. The data show about 440,000 clones, 90% seen once. Trimming shortened V by 8 bases and J by 5 bases, and 12 bases separated the two germline ends. The CDR3 totals 12 residues. Input material: PBMCs or T cells enriched from blood (not recorded which). This TCR came from a young man who had recovered from COVID-19. The chain uses TRBV12-3 or TRBV12-4 and TRBJ1-1; possibly TRBD1 for D (5 bases). The CDR3 loop reads CASYSGGTEAFF. The CDR3 region has the DNA TGTGCCAGCTACTCGGGGGGGACTGAAGCTTTCTTT.